Described below is a single T cell receptor beta chain sequence and its context. The sample carries other DNA sequences with the same CDR3. These data are taken from a study of blood T cell repertoires in COVID-19. At the level of the study: Sites in the United States, Italy and Spain provided acute and convalescent COVID-19 samples. Nucleic acid was either cDNA or gDNA, and it came from T cells, B-cell-depleted T cells, or PBMCs.

As handled by the study authors: Reference gene primer amplification gave estimated nucleated cell counts. Profiled with immunoSEQ multiplex PCR; TCRdb holds only in-frame clones, not every one. D and trimming come from the DNA, and the V and J calls and clone size come from that table. The sample consists of 210,000 or so clones, just over 90% of them appearing once. V lost 3 bases, J lost 3 bases, and 8 bases lay in between. Germline values: CDR1 MNHEY, CDR2 SMNVEV (reference sequence). The CDR3 contains 13 residues. The TCR was taken from a man aged 25-40 years with acute or convalescent COVID-19. This sequence joins TRBV27 and TRBJ1-1; D remains unclear. Sequenced input: peripheral blood. The CDR3 sequence is CASSLREDTEAFF. CDR3 nucleotides: TGTGCCAGCAGTTTGAGAGAAGACACTGAAGCTTTCTTT.